The source of this TCR beta chain is a study of T cell clonality in common variable immunodeficiency. Findings of the study overall: TCRbeta clonality was increased in CVID versus healthy controls. CVID subjects shared fewer TCRbeta clones than healthy controls did.

This clone was seen many times. The antigen is not known. Read data end 3 residues before the CDR3 end; the end is taken from the germline J gene. Control and CVID samples contributed equal amounts of genomic DNA. Using immunoSEQ multiplex PCR, the repertoire was profiled, and TCRdb retains in-frame clones only, with some absent. The repertoire shows fewer than 65,000 clones, none seen only once; the top ten take 0.83%. This CDR3 spans 15 amino acids. Looked up from germline, CDR1 is SGHTA and CDR2 is FQGNSA. Trimming cost V 4 bases and J 8 bases; bases outside gene matches: 10. Both groups were predominantly of Caucasian heritage.

The clonotype comes from a person between 18 and 75 years old in good health. V usage is TRBV7-2 and J usage is TRBJ2-3; TRBD1 matches at 9 bases. Sequenced material: peripheral blood mononuclear cells. This CDR3 reads CASSSNRDREVTQYF. The part of the CDR3 DNA that was read is TGTGCCAGCAGCTCCAACAGGGACAGGGAGGTTACG.